This entry concerns a single T cell receptor (beta chain). This entry belongs to a study of T cell changes during pregnancy in multiple sclerosis. Germline values: CDR1 SEHNR, CDR2 FQNEAQ (reference sequence). V was clipped by 4 bases and J by 0 bases; unmatched bases: 9. The CDR3 consists of 17 residues. Profiling relied on immunoSEQ multiplex PCR, and the TCRdb table lists in-frame clones only, not all of them. This table has about 50,000 clones, approximately 94% appearing once. The clonotype comes from a female donor with multiple sclerosis, enrolled in a pregnancy study. The V and J genes are TRBV7-9 and TRBJ2-7, with 10 nucleotides matching TRBD1. Material: CD4+ T cells from peripheral blood mononuclear cells, obtained before pregnancy. Here the CDR3 reads CASSSPRDRGFSYEQYF. The CDR3 DNA sequence: TGTGCCAGCAGCTCACCCCGGGACAGGGGATTCTCCTACGAGCAGTACTTC. Full variable domain (rest looked up from reference TRBV7-9 and TRBJ2-7): DTGVSQNPRHKITKRGQNVTFRCDPISEHNRLYWYRQTLGQGPEFLTYFQNEAQLEKSRLLSDRFSAERPKGSFSTLEIQRTEQGDSAMYLCASSSPRDRGFSYEQYFGPGTRLTVT.